Included here is one T cell receptor beta chain sequence, with context. Antigen specificity is unknown. The source of the sample is a study of response to subunit inactivated influenza vaccine. Overall study findings and caveats: Few new T cells, the authors suggested, are recruited by each seasonal influenza vaccination.

One entry per CDR3 protein, called by TCRdb with MiXCR from the RT-PCR reads. The sample carries about 240,000 distinct CDR3 sequences, 9% to 15% recorded once. This receptor was obtained from a man aged 45-65 years who received an inactivated influenza vaccine. The sample here was non-naive T cells sorted from PBMCs, taken 14 to 15 days before vaccination.

In DNA, the CDR3 is TGCAGTGCTAGAGGGCCAGCTAGCACAGATACGCAGTATTTT. Its translation: CSARGPASTDTQYF. The chain employs TRBV20-1 and TRBJ2-3; unclear D gene. The germline V and J ends were trimmed by 1 base and 0 bases, with 8 bases remaining between them. Germline V gives CDR1 DFQATT, CDR2 SNEGSKA (reference sequence). CDR3 length: 14 residues.